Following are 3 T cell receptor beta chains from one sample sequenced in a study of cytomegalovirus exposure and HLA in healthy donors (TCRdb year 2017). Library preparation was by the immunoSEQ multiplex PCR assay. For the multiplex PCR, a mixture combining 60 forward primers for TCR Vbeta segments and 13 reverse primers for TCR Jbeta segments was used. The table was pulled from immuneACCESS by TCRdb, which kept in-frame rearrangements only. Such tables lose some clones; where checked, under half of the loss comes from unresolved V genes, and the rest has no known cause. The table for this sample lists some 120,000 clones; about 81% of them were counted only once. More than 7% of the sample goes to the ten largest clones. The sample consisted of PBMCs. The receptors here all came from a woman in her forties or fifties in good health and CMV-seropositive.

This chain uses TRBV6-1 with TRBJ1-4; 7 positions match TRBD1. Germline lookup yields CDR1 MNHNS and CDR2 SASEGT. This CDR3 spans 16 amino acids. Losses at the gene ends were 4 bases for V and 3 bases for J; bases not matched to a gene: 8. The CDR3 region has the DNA TGTGCCAGCAGTGGGCAGGGGGGCTATTCTAATGAAAAACTGTTTTTT. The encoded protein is CASSGQGGYSNEKLFF.

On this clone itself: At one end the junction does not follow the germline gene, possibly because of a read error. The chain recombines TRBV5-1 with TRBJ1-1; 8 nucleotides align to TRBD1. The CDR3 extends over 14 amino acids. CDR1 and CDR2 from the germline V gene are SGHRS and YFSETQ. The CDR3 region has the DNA TGCGCCAGCAGTTTGGCAGGGGGCTTCACTGAAGCTTTCTTT. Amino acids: CASSLAGGFTEAFF.

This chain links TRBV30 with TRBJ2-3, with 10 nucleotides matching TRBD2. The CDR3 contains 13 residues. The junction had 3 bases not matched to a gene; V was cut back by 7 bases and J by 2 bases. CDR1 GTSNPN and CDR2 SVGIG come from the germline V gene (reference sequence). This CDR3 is CAFSGGATDTQYF. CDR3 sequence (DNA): TGTGCCTTCAGCGGGGGGGCCACAGATACGCAGTATTTT.